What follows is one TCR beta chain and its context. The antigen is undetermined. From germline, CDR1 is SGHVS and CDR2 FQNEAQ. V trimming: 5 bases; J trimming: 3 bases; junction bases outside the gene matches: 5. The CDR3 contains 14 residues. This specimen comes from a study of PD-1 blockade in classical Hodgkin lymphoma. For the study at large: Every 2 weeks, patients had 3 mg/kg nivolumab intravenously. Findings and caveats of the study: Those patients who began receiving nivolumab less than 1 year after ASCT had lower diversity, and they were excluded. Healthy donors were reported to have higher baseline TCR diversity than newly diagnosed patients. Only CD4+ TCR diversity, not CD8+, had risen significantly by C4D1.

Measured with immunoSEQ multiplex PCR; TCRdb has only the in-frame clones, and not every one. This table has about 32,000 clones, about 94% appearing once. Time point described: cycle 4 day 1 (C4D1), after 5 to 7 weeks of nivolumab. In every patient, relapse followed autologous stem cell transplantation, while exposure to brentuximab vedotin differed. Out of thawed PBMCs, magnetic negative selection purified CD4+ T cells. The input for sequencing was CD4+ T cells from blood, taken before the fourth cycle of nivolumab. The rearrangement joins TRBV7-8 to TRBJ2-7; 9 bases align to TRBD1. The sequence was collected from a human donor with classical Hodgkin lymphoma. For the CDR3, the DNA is TGTGCCAGCAGCGCGACAGGGGGGGGCTACGAGCAGTACTTC. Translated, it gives CASSATGGGYEQYF.